This T cell receptor beta chain derives from a study of OX40 agonist ivuxolimab in advanced cancers. Study in general: Hepatocellular carcinoma, melanoma, renal cell or head and neck cancer affected the dose-escalation patients. People who had prior anti-PD-1, anti-PD-L1 or anti-CTLA-4 therapy could take part, and roughly 40% had some. General study findings and limits: The study found that CD8+ T cells averaged more expanded clones than CD4+.

Method: immunoSEQ multiplex PCR; TCRdb's copy keeps in-frame clones and lacks some. The sample has fewer than 85,000 clones; 70% to 90% are singletons. Exclusion applied to patients with autoimmune disease history or systemic immunosuppression. Comments on this clone: As yet, its antigen is unknown.

Germline-derived CDR1 and CDR2 are MNHEY and SMNVEV (reference sequence). The CDR3 has 11 residues. V was clipped by 6 bases and J by 13 bases, with 13 bases between them. The chain has TRBV27 and TRBJ2-1; a weak D match, TRBD2 (6 bases). The receptor was isolated from an adult with an advanced solid tumor such as melanoma, head and neck, liver or kidney cancer. Here the sequenced sample was CD4+ or CD8+ T cells sorted from blood, taken in a trial of the OX40 agonist ivuxolimab. The CDR3: CASSGGYAQFF. CDR3 bases: TGTGCCAGCAGCGGGGGATATGCTCAGTTCTTC.